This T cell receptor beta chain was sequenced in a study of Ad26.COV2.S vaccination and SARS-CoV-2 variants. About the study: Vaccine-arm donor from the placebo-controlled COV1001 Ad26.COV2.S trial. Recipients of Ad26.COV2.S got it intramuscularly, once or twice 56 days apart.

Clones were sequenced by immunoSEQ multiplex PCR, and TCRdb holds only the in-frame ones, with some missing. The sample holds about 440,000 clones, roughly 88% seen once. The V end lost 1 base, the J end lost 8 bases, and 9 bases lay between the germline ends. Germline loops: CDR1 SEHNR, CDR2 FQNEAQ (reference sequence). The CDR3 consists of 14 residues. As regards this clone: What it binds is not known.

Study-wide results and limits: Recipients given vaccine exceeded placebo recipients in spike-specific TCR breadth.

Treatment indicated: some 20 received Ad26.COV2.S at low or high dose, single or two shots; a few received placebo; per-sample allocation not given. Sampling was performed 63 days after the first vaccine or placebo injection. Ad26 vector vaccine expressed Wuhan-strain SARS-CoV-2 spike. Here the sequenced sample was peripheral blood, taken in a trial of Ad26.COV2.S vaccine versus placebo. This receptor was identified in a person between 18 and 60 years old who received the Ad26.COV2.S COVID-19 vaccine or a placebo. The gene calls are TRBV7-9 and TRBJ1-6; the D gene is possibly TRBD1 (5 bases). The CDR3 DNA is TGTGCCAGCAGCTTAGACGTCAGGGATTCACCCCTCCACTTT. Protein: CASSLDVRDSPLHF.